This T cell receptor beta chain derives from a study of radiotherapy plus CTLA-4 blockade in lung cancer. Germline CDR1 SGDLS, CDR2 YYNGEE. V gave up 4 bases and J gave up 6 bases; unmatched junction bases: 7. The CDR3 is made up of 15 amino acids. Some clones are missing from TCRdb's copy, which holds only in-frame ones; the method was immunoSEQ multiplex PCR. This sample has approximately 90,000 clones; approximately 83% occur once, and the top ten carry 0.84%. The sequenced sample was peripheral blood, obtained from a patient treated with radiotherapy plus ipilimumab. The chain employs TRBV9 and TRBJ2-2, with 9 bases fitting TRBD1. This clonotype was sampled from a human donor with non-small cell lung cancer who had stable disease on radiotherapy plus ipilimumab. The CDR3 nucleotides read TGTGCCAGCAGCCCAAACAGGGGGCGGGCCGGGGAGCTGTTTTTT. Translating it yields CASSPNRGRAGELFF.